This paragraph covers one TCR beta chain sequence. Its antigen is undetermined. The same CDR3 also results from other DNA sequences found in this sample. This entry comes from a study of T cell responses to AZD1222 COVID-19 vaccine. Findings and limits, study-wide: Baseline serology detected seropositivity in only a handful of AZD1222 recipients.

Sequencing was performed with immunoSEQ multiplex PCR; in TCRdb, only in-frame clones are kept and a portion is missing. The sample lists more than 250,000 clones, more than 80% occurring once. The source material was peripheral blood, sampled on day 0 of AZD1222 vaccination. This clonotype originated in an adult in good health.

CDR3 in amino acids: CASSYLTGGTEAFF. The CDR3 region has the DNA TGTGCCAGCAGTTACTTAACAGGAGGAACTGAAGCTTTCTTT. The rearrangement joins TRBV6-5 to TRBJ1-1, with D possibly being TRBD1 (5 bases). Germline V lookup: CDR1 MNHEY, CDR2 SVGAGI. The CDR3 consists of 14 residues. Trimming cost V 1 base and J 5 bases, with 11 bases left between them.